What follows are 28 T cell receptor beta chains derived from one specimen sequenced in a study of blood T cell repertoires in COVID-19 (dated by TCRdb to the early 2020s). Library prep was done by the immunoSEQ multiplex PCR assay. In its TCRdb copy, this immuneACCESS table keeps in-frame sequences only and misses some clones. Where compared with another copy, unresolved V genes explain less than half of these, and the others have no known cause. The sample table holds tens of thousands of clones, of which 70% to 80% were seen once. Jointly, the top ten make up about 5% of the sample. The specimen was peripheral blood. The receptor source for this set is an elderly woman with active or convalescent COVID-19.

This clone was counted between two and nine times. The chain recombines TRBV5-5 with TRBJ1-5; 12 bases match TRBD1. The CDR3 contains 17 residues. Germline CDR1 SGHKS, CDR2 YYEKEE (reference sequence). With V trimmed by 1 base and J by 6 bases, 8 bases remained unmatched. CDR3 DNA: TGTGCCAGCAGCTTGAATTCCGGGACAGGGGGCGGTCAGCCCCAGCATTTT. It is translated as CASSLNSGTGGGQPQHF.

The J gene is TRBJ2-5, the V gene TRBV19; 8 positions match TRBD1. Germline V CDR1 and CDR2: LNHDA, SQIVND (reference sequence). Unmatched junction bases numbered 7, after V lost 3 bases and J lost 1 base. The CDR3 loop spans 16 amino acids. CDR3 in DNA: TGTGCCAGTAGTATGGGGCAGGGGGCGACCCAAGAGACCCAGTACTTC. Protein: CASSMGQGATQETQYF.

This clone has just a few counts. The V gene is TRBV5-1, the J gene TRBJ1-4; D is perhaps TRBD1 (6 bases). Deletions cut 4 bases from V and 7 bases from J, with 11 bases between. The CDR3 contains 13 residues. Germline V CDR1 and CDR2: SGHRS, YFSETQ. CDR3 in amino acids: CASSVQGSEKLFF. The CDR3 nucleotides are TGCGCCAGCAGCGTACAGGGTAGTGAAAAACTGTTTTTT.

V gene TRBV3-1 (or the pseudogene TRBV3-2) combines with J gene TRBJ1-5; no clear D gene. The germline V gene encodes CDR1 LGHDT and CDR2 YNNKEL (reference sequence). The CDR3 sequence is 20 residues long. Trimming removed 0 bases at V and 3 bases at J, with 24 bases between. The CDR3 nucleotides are TGTGCCAGCAGCCAAGATCCCGTCTGGAGCTGGCGGGATAACAATCAGCCCCAGCATTTT. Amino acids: CASSQDPVWSWRDNNQPQHF.

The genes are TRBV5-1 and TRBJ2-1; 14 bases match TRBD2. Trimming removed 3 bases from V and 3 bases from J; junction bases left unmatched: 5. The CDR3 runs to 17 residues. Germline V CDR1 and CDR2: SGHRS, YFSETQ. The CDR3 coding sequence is TGCGCCAGCAGCTGGGGACTAGCGGGAGATAGCTACAATGAGCAGTTCTTC. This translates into CASSWGLAGDSYNEQFF.

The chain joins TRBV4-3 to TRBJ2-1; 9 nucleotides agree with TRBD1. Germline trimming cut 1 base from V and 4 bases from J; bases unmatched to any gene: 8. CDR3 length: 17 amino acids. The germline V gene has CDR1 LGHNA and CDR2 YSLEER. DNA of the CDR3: TGCGCCAGCAGCCAAGGGGTGGGACAGGGCCGATACAATGAGCAGTTCTTC. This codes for CASSQGVGQGRYNEQFF.

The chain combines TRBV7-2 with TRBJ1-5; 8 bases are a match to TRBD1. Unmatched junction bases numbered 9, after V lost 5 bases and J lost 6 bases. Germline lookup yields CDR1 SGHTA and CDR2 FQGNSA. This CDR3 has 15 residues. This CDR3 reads CASSLGQGQGQPQHF. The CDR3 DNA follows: TGTGCCAGCAGCCTAGGACAGGGTCAGGGTCAGCCCCAGCATTTT.

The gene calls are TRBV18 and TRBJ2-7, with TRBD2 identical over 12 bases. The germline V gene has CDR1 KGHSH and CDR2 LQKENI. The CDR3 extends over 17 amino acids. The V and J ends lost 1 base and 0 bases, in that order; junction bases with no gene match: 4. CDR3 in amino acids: CASSPLLTSGSSYEQYF. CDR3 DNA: TGTGCCAGCTCACCACTTTTGACTAGCGGGAGCTCCTACGAGCAGTACTTC.

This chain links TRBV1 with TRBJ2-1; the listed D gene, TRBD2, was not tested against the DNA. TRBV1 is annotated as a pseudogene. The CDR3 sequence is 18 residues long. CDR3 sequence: CTSSQDSETSGTYNEQFF. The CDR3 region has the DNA TGCACCAGCAGCCAAGATAGTGAGACTAGCGGAACCTACAATGAGCAGTTCTTC.

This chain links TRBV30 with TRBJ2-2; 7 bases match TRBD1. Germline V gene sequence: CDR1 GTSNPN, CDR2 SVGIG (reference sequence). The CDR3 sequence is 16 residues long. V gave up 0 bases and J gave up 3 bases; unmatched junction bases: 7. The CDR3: CAWSVPVRGYTGELFF. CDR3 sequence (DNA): TGTGCCTGGAGTGTACCCGTCAGGGGGTACACCGGGGAGCTGTTTTTT.

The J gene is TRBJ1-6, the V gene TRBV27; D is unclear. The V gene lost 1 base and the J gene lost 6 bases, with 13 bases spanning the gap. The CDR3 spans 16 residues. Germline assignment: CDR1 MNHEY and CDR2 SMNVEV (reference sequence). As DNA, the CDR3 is TGTGCCAGCAGTTTATACAGTCGAATTCTTAATTCACCCCTCCACTTT. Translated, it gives CASSLYSRILNSPLHF.

The CDR3 spells CASSLAPRGQGANEKLFF. Written as DNA, the CDR3 is TGCGCCAGCAGCTTGGCCCCCAGAGGACAGGGGGCTAATGAAAAACTGTTTTTT. This chain links TRBV5-1 with TRBJ1-4; 10 positions match TRBD1. Germline loops: CDR1 SGHRS, CDR2 YFSETQ. V was clipped by 0 bases and J by 3 bases; unmatched bases: 8. The CDR3 length is 18 residues.

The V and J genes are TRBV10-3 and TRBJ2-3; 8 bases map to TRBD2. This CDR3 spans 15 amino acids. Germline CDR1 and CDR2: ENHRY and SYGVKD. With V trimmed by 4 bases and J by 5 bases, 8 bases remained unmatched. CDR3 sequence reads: CAISVGLAKVDTQYF. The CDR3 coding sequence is TGTGCCATCAGTGTAGGACTAGCTAAGGTAGATACGCAGTATTTT.

CDR3 sequence reads: CATSDAGGPTDTQYF. CDR3 DNA sequence: TGTGCCACCAGTGATGCGGGAGGGCCCACAGATACGCAGTATTTT. The rearrangement links TRBV24-1 to TRBJ2-3; 9 nucleotides align to TRBD2. After removal of 3 bases from V and 2 bases from J, the junction contained 2 bases not matched to a gene. The CDR3 runs 15 residues. The germline gives CDR1 KGHDR, CDR2 SFDVKD.

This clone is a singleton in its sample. Written as DNA, the CDR3 is TGTGCCATCAGTTACGCTACTAGCGGGAGCCATGAGCAGTTCTTC. It specifies CAISYATSGSHEQFF. The gene calls are TRBV10-3 and TRBJ2-1, with 11 bases fitting TRBD2. After removal of 5 bases from V and 8 bases from J, the junction contained 8 bases not matched to a gene. The CDR3 extends over 15 amino acids. Germline CDR1 ENHRY, CDR2 SYGVKD.

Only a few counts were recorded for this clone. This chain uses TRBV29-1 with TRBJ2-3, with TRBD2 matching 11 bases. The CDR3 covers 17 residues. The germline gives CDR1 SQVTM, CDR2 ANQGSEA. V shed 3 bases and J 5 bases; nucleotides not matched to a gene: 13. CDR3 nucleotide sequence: TGCAGCGTTGACCCGGGACTAGCGGTCCAAGCTATAGATACGCAGTATTTT. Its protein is CSVDPGLAVQAIDTQYF.

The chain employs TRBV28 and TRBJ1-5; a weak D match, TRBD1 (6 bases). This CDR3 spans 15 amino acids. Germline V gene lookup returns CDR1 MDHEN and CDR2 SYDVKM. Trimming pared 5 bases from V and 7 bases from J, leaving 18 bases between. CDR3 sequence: CASSPPTGSLQPQHF. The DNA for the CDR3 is TGTGCCAGCAGTCCGCCTACAGGGTCCCTCCAGCCCCAGCATTTT.

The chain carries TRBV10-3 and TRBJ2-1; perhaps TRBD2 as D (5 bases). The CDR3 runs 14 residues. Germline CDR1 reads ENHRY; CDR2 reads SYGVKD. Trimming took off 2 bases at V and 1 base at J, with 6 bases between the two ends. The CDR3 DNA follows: TGTGCCATCAGTGAGGGCGGGTCCTACAATGAGCAGTTCTTC. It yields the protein CAISEGGSYNEQFF.

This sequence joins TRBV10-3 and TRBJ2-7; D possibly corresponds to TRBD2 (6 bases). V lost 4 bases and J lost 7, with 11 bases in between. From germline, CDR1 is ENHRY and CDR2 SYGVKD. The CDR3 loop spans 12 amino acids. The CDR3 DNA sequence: TGTGCCATCAGTGTGATAGCGGAAGAGCAGTACTTC. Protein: CAISVIAEEQYF.

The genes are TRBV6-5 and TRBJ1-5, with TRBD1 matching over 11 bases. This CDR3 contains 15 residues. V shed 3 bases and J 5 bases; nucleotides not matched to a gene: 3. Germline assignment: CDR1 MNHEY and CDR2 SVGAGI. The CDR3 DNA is TGTGCCAGCAGTTATAGGACAGGGGGCGATCAGCCCCAGCATTTT. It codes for CASSYRTGGDQPQHF.

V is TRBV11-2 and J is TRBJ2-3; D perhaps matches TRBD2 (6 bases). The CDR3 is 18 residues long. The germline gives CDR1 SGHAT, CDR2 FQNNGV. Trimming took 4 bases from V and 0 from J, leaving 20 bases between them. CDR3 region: CASSSPGLGRGSTDTQYF. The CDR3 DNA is TGTGCCAGCAGCTCCCCAGGGCTCGGGCGGGGAAGCACAGATACGCAGTATTTT.

CDR3 sequence: CAISAGTEYEQYF. The DNA of the CDR3 is TGTGCCATCAGCGCCGGGACAGAGTACGAGCAGTACTTC. The chain carries TRBV10-3 and TRBJ2-7, with 7 positions matching TRBD1. CDR3 length equals 13 residues. The germline V gene encodes CDR1 ENHRY and CDR2 SYGVKD. The ends lost 6 bases at V and 4 bases at J; junction bases unmatched: 6.

The CDR3 region has the DNA TGTGCCACCAGCAGACAGACAGGGATGAACACTGAAGCTTTCTTT. This translates into CATSRQTGMNTEAFF. The chain links TRBV15 to TRBJ1-1; 7 nucleotides align to TRBD1. Trimming removed 2 bases from V and 0 bases from J; junction bases left unmatched: 3. Germline loops: CDR1 LNHNV, CDR2 YYDKDF (reference sequence). The CDR3 is made up of 15 amino acids. Variable domain in full (rest from reference TRBV15 and TRBJ1-1): DAMVIQNPRYQVTQFGKPVTLSCSQTLNHNVMYWYQQKSSQAPKLLFHYYDKDFNNEADTPDNFQSRRPNTSFCFLDIRSPGLGDTAMYLCATSRQTGMNTEAFFGQGTRLTVV.

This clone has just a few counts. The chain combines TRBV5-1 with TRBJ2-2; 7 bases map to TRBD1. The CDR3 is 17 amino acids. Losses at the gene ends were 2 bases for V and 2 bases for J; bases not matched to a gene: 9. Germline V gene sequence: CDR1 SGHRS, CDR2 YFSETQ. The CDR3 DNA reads TGCGCCAGCAGCTTTCCATGGACAGGACTTAACACCGGGGAGCTGTTTTTT. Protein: CASSFPWTGLNTGELFF.

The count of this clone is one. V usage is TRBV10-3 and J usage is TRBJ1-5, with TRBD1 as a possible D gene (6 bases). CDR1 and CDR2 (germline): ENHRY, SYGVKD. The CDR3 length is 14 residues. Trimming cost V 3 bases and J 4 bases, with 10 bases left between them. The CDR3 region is CAISEPGENQPQHF. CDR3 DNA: TGTGCCATCAGTGAACCAGGGGAAAATCAGCCCCAGCATTTT.

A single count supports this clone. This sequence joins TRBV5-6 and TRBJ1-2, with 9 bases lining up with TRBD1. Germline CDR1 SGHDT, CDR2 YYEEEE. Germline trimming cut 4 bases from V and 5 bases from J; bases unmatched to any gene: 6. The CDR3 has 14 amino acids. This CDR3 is CASSLPGQGYGYTF. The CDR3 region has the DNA TGTGCCAGCAGCCTCCCCGGACAGGGGTATGGCTACACCTTC.

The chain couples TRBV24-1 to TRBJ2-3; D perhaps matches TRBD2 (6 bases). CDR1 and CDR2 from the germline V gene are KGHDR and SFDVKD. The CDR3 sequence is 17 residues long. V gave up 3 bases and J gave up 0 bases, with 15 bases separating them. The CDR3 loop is CATSDPGTSASTDTQYF. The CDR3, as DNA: TGTGCCACCAGTGATCCTGGGACTTCCGCTAGCACAGATACGCAGTATTTT.

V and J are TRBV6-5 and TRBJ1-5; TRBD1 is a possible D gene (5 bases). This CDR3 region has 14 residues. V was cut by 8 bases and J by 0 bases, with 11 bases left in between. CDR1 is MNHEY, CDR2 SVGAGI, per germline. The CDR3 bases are TGTGCCAGCGGGGGGGATTATAGCAATCAGCCCCAGCATTTT. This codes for CASGGDYSNQPQHF.